Listed below are T cell receptor beta chains from one sample, sequenced in a study of vaccination effects on CD4 cells after COVID-19. These receptors have no identified antigens. The data were produced by immunoSEQ multiplex PCR, yet TCRdb's version contains in-frame clones alone and is incomplete. This table has some 70,000 clones, 70% to 85% appearing once. This specimen consisted of CD4+ T cells from PBMCs cultured without peptide, obtained after COVID-19 vaccination. These receptors were obtained from a human donor who received a COVID-19 vaccine. The CDR3 runs from the conserved cysteine through the conserved F or W. A D gene is named only where the DNA matches it firmly. Clone size is given for some rows only: seen once, a few or many times, or a class if the clone is expanded.

J: TRBJ2-5
size: few
D: .
V: TRBV13
CDR3: CASSLNSPTQYF
DNA: TGTGCCAGCAGCTTAAACTCCCCGACACAGTACTTC

J: TRBJ2-5
size: once
D: .
V: TRBV5-1
CDR3: CASSPTTRYQETQYF
DNA: TGCGCCAGCAGCCCAACGACCAGGTACCAAGAGACCCAGTACTTC

J: TRBJ1-3
size: few
D: .
V: TRBV2
CDR3: CASSVEGSGNTIYF
DNA: TGTGCCAGCAGTGTTGAGGGGTCGGGAAACACCATATATTTT

J: TRBJ1-4
size: .
D: .
V: TRBV30
CDR3: CALAGGGEKLFF
DNA: TGTGCCTTGGCGGGGGGTGGTGAAAAACTGTTTTTT

J: TRBJ1-6
size: .
D: .
V: TRBV18
CDR3: CASSDTGGENSPLHF
DNA: TGTGCCAGCTCAGATACAGGTGGGGAAAATTCACCCCTCCACTTT

J: TRBJ1-3
size: .
D: .
V: TRBV6-2/TRBV6-3
CDR3: CASSYASSGNTIYF
DNA: TGTGCCAGCAGTTATGCAAGCTCTGGAAACACCATATATTTT

J: TRBJ1-2
size: .
D: .
V: TRBV7-2
CDR3: CASSLVGVGYGYTF
DNA: TGTGCCAGCAGCTTAGTGGGGGTCGGCTATGGCTACACCTTC

J: TRBJ2-1
size: .
D: TRBD1
V: TRBV5-1
CDR3: CASSLSGGSYNEQFF
DNA: TGCGCCAGCAGCCTCTCAGGGGGCTCCTACAATGAGCAGTTCTTC

J: TRBJ2-5
size: few
D: TRBD2
V: TRBV7-3
CDR3: CASSPSGGVETQYF
DNA: TGTGCCAGCAGTCCTAGCGGGGGGGTAGAGACCCAGTACTTC

J: TRBJ2-3
size: .
D: TRBD2
V: TRBV5-1
CDR3: CASSRLAGVADTQYF
DNA: TGCGCCAGCAGCCGTCTAGCGGGGGTGGCGGATACGCAGTATTTT

J: TRBJ2-3
size: .
D: TRBD2
V: TRBV28
CDR3: CALTSGVKDTQYF
DNA: TGTGCTTTGACTAGCGGGGTGAAAGATACGCAGTATTTT

J: TRBJ1-5
size: .
D: .
V: TRBV5-6
CDR3: CASSSRGGSNQPQHF
DNA: TGTGCCAGCAGCTCGAGGGGGGGGAGCAATCAGCCCCAGCATTTT

J: TRBJ2-1
size: .
D: .
V: TRBV6-6
CDR3: CASRPVRAAQFF
DNA: TGTGCCAGCAGACCGGTACGAGCAGCGCAGTTCTTC

J: TRBJ1-1
size: .
D: TRBD1
V: TRBV11-2
CDR3: CASSRVTGGPNTEAFF
DNA: TGTGCCAGCAGCCGGGTAACAGGGGGCCCAAACACTGAAGCTTTCTTT

J: TRBJ2-4
size: .
D: .
V: TRBV21-1
CDR3: CASSAGRTALAKNIQYF
DNA: TGTGCCAGCAGCGCGGGACGGACAGCCTTAGCCAAAAACATTCAGTACTTC

J: TRBJ1-2
size: .
D: .
V: TRBV28
CDR3: CASSLVRGGYTF
DNA: TGTGCCAGCAGTTTGGTGCGGGGAGGCTACACCTTC

J: TRBJ1-3
size: .
D: TRBD1
V: TRBV3-1/TRBV3-2
CDR3: CASSLRDRAGTIYF
DNA: TGTGCCAGCTCACTGCGAGACAGGGCGGGCACCATATATTTT

J: TRBJ1-5
size: .
D: TRBD1
V: TRBV28
CDR3: CASRLTGGGNQPQHF
DNA: TGTGCCAGCAGATTGACAGGGGGCGGCAATCAGCCCCAGCATTTT

J: TRBJ1-1
size: .
D: .
V: TRBV27
CDR3: CASSLWGTEAFF
DNA: TGTGCCAGCAGTTTATGGGGCACTGAAGCTTTCTTT

J: TRBJ1-6
size: .
D: TRBD1
V: TRBV3-1/TRBV3-2
CDR3: CASSSATGETSPLHF
DNA: TGTGCCAGCAGCTCCGCAACAGGGGAGACTTCACCCCTCCACTTT

J: TRBJ2-2
size: .
D: .
V: TRBV7-2
CDR3: CASSIGQNTGELFF
DNA: TGTGCCAGCAGCATCGGACAAAACACCGGGGAGCTGTTTTTT

J: TRBJ2-3
size: once
D: TRBD2
V: TRBV5-1
CDR3: CASSLVTSGGTDTQYF
DNA: TGCGCCAGCAGCTTGGTGACTAGCGGGGGCACAGATACGCAGTATTTT

J: TRBJ1-2
size: .
D: .
V: TRBV6-5
CDR3: CASSRGSYGYTF
DNA: TGTGCCAGCAGTAGGGGCTCCTATGGCTACACCTTC

J: TRBJ1-2
size: .
D: TRBD1
V: TRBV12-3/TRBV12-4
CDR3: CASSRQGHYGYTF
DNA: TGTGCCAGCAGTCGACAGGGGCACTATGGCTACACCTTC

J: TRBJ2-5
size: .
D: .
V: TRBV5-1
CDR3: CASSPGTDQETQYF
DNA: TGCGCCAGCAGCCCGGGGACGGACCAAGAGACCCAGTACTTC

J: TRBJ1-5
size: .
D: .
V: TRBV28
CDR3: CASSFSAHSNQPQHF
DNA: TGTGCCAGCAGTTTTTCGGCACATAGCAATCAGCCCCAGCATTTT

J: TRBJ1-3
size: .
D: TRBD1
V: TRBV3-1/TRBV3-2
CDR3: CASSPRDRGTNTIYF
DNA: TGTGCCAGCAGCCCTCGGGACAGGGGTACAAACACCATATATTTT

J: TRBJ2-2
size: .
D: .
V: TRBV28
CDR3: CASSPPRRGELFF
DNA: TGTGCCAGCAGCCCCCCCCGAAGAGGGGAGCTGTTTTTT

J: TRBJ2-1
size: .
D: .
V: TRBV6-5
CDR3: CASGSSSYNEQFF
DNA: TGTGCCAGCGGTTCTAGCTCCTACAATGAGCAGTTCTTC

J: TRBJ2-3
size: once
D: .
V: TRBV9
CDR3: CASSVRIGVTDTQYF
DNA: TGTGCCAGCAGCGTAAGAATCGGGGTCACAGATACGCAGTATTTT

J: TRBJ1-4
size: .
D: .
V: TRBV30
CDR3: CAWSDPLRDRTGKLFF
DNA: TGTGCCTGGAGTGATCCTCTCCGGGACCGAACAGGAAAACTGTTTTTT

J: TRBJ2-5
size: .
D: .
V: TRBV24-1
CDR3: CATAEGGSGIQETQYF
DNA: TGTGCCACCGCAGAGGGGGGCAGCGGGATCCAAGAGACCCAGTACTTC

J: TRBJ2-5
size: .
D: .
V: TRBV5-8
CDR3: CASSLGTHQETQYF
DNA: TGTGCCAGCAGCTTGGGGACACATCAAGAGACCCAGTACTTC

J: TRBJ2-5
size: .
D: TRBD2
V: TRBV18
CDR3: CASSTQRGETQYF
DNA: TGTGCCAGCTCAACTCAGCGGGGGGAGACCCAGTACTTC

J: TRBJ1-5
size: few
D: .
V: TRBV4-2
CDR3: CASSQGLDKPQHF
DNA: TGTGCCAGCAGCCAAGGACTGGACAAGCCCCAGCATTTT

J: TRBJ1-3
size: once
D: .
V: TRBV15
CDR3: CATSRDPSGNTIYF
DNA: TGTGCCACCAGCAGAGACCCCTCTGGAAACACCATATATTTT

J: TRBJ2-5
size: .
D: TRBD2
V: TRBV5-1
CDR3: CASSYLAGGQETQYF
DNA: TGCGCCAGCAGCTATCTAGCGGGGGGCCAAGAGACCCAGTACTTC

J: TRBJ2-3
size: once
D: TRBD1
V: TRBV6-5
CDR3: CATADRFTSTDTQYF
DNA: TGTGCCACCGCGGACAGGTTTACTAGCACAGATACGCAGTATTTT

J: TRBJ1-6
size: .
D: .
V: TRBV18
CDR3: CASSPQRSGTQMDSPLHF
DNA: TGTGCCAGCTCACCTCAAAGGTCCGGGACCCAGATGGATTCACCCCTCCACTTT

J: TRBJ1-4
size: .
D: TRBD1
V: TRBV2
CDR3: CASTGTGGQFGKLFF
DNA: TGTGCCAGCACAGGGACAGGGGGGCAGTTTGGAAAACTGTTTTTT

J: TRBJ1-2
size: .
D: .
V: TRBV6-5
CDR3: CASSLWGRSGYTF
DNA: TGTGCCAGCAGTCTCTGGGGGAGGAGTGGCTACACCTTC

J: TRBJ2-1
size: .
D: TRBD1
V: TRBV27
CDR3: CASSLKGQAASYNEQFF
DNA: TGTGCCAGCAGTTTAAAGGGACAGGCAGCCTCCTACAATGAGCAGTTCTTC

J: TRBJ1-6
size: .
D: .
V: TRBV6-5
CDR3: CASKGDGINSPLHF
DNA: TGTGCCAGCAAAGGGGACGGAATAAATTCACCCCTCCACTTT

J: TRBJ1-1
size: .
D: .
V: TRBV5-6
CDR3: CASTEEGGGEAFF
DNA: TGTGCCAGCACTGAGGAGGGGGGCGGTGAAGCTTTCTTT

J: TRBJ1-5
size: .
D: .
V: TRBV19
CDR3: CASSIQENQPQHF
DNA: TGTGCCAGTAGTATACAGGAAAATCAGCCCCAGCATTTT

J: TRBJ1-2
size: few
D: TRBD1
V: TRBV5-4
CDR3: CASSSSGTGGRGYTF
DNA: TGTGCCAGCAGTTCTTCCGGGACAGGGGGCCGCGGCTACACCTTC